The entry below describes one TCR beta chain. What it binds is not known. The data are from a study of vaccination effects on CD4 cells after COVID-19. General study findings and limits: Healthy vaccinees' vaccine-induced clones included only 1 of 255 that recognized common cold coronaviruses.

Per the germline V gene, CDR1 is LNHDA and CDR2 is SQIVND (reference sequence). The junction had 4 bases not matched to a gene; V was cut back by 1 base and J by 5 bases. The CDR3 loop spans 15 amino acids. The assay was immunoSEQ multiplex PCR, and TCRdb's table has in-frame clones only and misses some. This sample yields roughly 50,000 clones, of which around 80% are seen a single time; 2% to 3% belongs to the top ten. ViraFEST expansion of antigen-specific CD4+ T cells with viral peptide pools preceded sequencing. It was after around 10 days of culture that CD4+ T cells were isolated. Nucleocapsid antibodies were negative in the vaccine recipients, who had never had SARS-CoV-2 infection. Supplemented with about 10 IU/ml IL-2 and roughly 10 ug/ml peptides, a few million PBMC per well were kept in culture.

The source of this sequence is a human donor who received a COVID-19 vaccine. Sequenced here: CD4+ T cells from PBMCs cultured with HCoV-229E spike peptides, sampled before COVID-19 vaccination. The chain uses TRBV19 and TRBJ2-3; 9 bases map to TRBD1. As DNA, the CDR3 is TGTGCCAGTAGTATAGTAGGGACAGGGCTAGATACGCAGTATTTT. It is translated as CASSIVGTGLDTQYF. Full variable domain (missing parts from reference TRBV19 and TRBJ2-3): DGGITQSPKYLFRKEGQNVTLSCEQNLNHDAMYWYRQDPGQGLRLIYYSQIVNDFQKGDIAEGYSVSREKKESFPLTVTSAQKNPTAFYLCASSIVGTGLDTQYFGPGTRLTVL.